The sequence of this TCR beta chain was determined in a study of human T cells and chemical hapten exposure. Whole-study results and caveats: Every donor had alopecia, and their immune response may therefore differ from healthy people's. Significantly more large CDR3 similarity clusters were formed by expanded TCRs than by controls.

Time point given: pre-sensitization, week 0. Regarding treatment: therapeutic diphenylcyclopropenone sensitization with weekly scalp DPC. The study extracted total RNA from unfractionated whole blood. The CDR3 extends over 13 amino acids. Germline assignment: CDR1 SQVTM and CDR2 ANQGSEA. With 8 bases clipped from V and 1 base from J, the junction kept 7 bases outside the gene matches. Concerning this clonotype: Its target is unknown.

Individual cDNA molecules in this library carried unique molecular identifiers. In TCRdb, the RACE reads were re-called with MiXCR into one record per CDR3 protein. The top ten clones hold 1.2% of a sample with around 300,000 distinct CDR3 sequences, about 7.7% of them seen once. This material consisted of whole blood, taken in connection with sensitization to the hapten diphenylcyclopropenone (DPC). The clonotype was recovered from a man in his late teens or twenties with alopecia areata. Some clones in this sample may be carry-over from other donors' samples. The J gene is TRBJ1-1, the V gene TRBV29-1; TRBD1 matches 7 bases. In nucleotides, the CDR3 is TGCAGCTCCAGGGGGGGGCCGAACACTGAAGCTTTCTTT. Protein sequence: CSSRGGPNTEAFF.